Each of the 27 T cell receptor beta chains below was sequenced from the same sample in a study of response to subunit inactivated influenza vaccine. Using its own MiXCR run on the RT-PCR reads, TCRdb lists one record per CDR3 protein. There are about 780,000 distinct CDR3 sequences in the sample; 18% occur only once, and 9.5% to 13% lies in the top ten. The sequencing here drew on PBMCs from blood, taken around 5 days after vaccination. The receptor source for this set is a man aged 45-60 years who received an inactivated influenza vaccine.

This chain uses TRBV20-1 with TRBJ2-7, with 14 bases that match TRBD2. Trimming removed 6 bases from V and 2 bases from J; junction bases left unmatched: 9. The CDR3 runs 16 residues. Germline CDR1 is DFQATT and CDR2 is SNEGSKA (reference sequence). The CDR3 loop is CSAYNPGLAGAYEQYF. The CDR3 DNA reads as TGCAGTGCCTATAATCCGGGACTAGCGGGGGCCTACGAGCAGTACTTC.

The V and J genes are TRBV5-1 and TRBJ1-6, with D possibly TRBD1 on 5 matching bases. The CDR3 is 15 residues long. Germline V gene lookup returns CDR1 SGHRS and CDR2 YFSETQ. Trimming removed 0 bases from V and 7 bases from J, with 11 bases in between. The CDR3 here is CASSLGQNKNSPLHF. CDR3 nucleotides: TGCGCCAGCAGCTTGGGACAGAATAAAAATTCACCCCTCCACTTT.

There are many counts of this clonotype. CDR3 in amino acids: CASSQALGWTGELFF. The CDR3 nucleotides read TGTGCCAGCAGCCAAGCTCTGGGGTGGACCGGGGAGCTGTTTTTT. This chain uses TRBV3-1 with TRBJ2-2, with D hard to call. The V end lost 1 base, the J end lost 5 bases, and 11 bases lay between the germline ends. CDR3 size: 15 residues. CDR1 LGHDT and CDR2 YNNKEL come from the germline V gene (reference sequence).

The chain uses TRBV7-3 and TRBJ2-5, with TRBD2 identical over 9 bases. The V segment lost 4 bases and the J segment 5 bases; nucleotides outside the gene matches: 11. CDR3 length equals 16 residues. Per germline, CDR1 SGHTA and CDR2 FQGTGA. The CDR3 here is CASSCGRAFDRETQYF. The CDR3, as DNA: TGTGCCAGCAGCTGCGGGAGGGCCTTCGATCGGGAGACCCAGTACTTC.

The chain links TRBV15 to TRBJ1-6; TRBD1 might be the D (5 bases). Germline-derived CDR1 and CDR2 are LNHNV and YYDKDF (reference sequence). Trimming shortened V by 0 bases and J by 7 bases, and 10 bases separated the two germline ends. There are 15 residues in the CDR3. CDR3 sequence: CATSRDPKGNSPLHF. DNA of the CDR3: TGTGCCACCAGCAGAGATCCGAAGGGGAATTCACCCCTCCACTTT.

In this sample, this clonotype turned up once. V and J are TRBV28 and TRBJ2-2; the D gene could be TRBD1 or TRBD2 (5 bases each). Germline V gives CDR1 MDHEN, CDR2 SYDVKM. Trimming left V 5 bases short and J 0 bases short, with 13 bases between. The CDR3 is 16 amino acids. As DNA, the CDR3 is TGTGCCAGCAGTCCCCCCGGGGCTCCGAACACCGGGGAGCTGTTTTTT. It codes for CASSPPGAPNTGELFF.

This clonotype was counted between two and nine times. V is TRBV11-2 and J is TRBJ2-5, with 8 positions matching TRBD2. CDR1 is SGHAT and CDR2 is FQNNGV in the germline V gene. The CDR3 contains 16 residues. The ends lost 3 bases at V and 1 base at J; junction bases unmatched: 7. The CDR3, as DNA: TGTGCCAGCAGCTTGGTACCGGCGGGGGGCCAAGAGACCCAGTACTTC. It translates to CASSLVPAGGQETQYF.

In its sample, this clonotype was seen a few times. The V and J genes are TRBV14 and TRBJ2-5, with no clear D. Germline V lookup: CDR1 SGHDN, CDR2 FVKESK. Trimming cost V 3 bases and J 5 bases, with 13 bases left between them. The CDR3 is made up of 14 amino acids. The CDR3 DNA sequence: TGTGCCAGCAGCCATTCCTGGGATTGGGAGACCCAGTACTTC. Translating gives CASSHSWDWETQYF.

V and J are TRBV2 and TRBJ1-6, with a tentative D call TRBD1 (5 bases). This CDR3 spans 14 amino acids. Looked up from germline, CDR1 is SNHLY and CDR2 is FYNNEI. Deletions cut 4 bases from V and 7 bases from J, with 11 bases between. CDR3 sequence: CASSAGVGNSPLHF. In nucleotides, the CDR3 is TGTGCCAGCAGTGCGGGGGTCGGGAATTCACCCCTCCACTTT.

This clonotype was found many times. The gene calls are TRBV12-3 or TRBV12-4 and TRBJ2-5; D remains ambiguous. This CDR3 contains 13 residues. Trimming shortened V by 7 bases and J by 2 bases, and 11 bases separated the two germline ends. The CDR3 region is CASTVFGQETQYF. CDR3 in DNA: TGTGCCAGCACTGTATTCGGGCAAGAGACCCAGTACTTC.

The sample holds a few counts of this clonotype. V is TRBV10-3 and J is TRBJ2-7; TRBD1 agrees at 7 bases. The germline gives CDR1 ENHRY, CDR2 SYGVKD. This CDR3 is built from 13 residues. Trimming took 6 bases from V and 5 from J; bases not matched to a gene: 7. This chain's CDR3 is CAIRSYRGDEQYF. Written as DNA, the CDR3 is TGTGCCATCAGATCGTACAGGGGAGACGAGCAGTACTTC.

This clonotype was seen at least ten times. The chain couples TRBV5-1 to TRBJ1-2; 7 bases are shared with TRBD1. Germline trimming cut 2 bases from V and 0 bases from J; bases unmatched to any gene: 7. The germline gives CDR1 SGHRS, CDR2 YFSETQ. The CDR3 totals 16 residues. The chain's CDR3 is CASSFRGTETNYGYTF. As DNA, the CDR3 is TGCGCCAGCAGCTTTCGTGGGACAGAGACTAACTATGGCTACACCTTC. The variable domain in full, with the rest retrieved from reference TRBV5-1 and TRBJ1-2, is KAGVTQTPRYLIKTRGQQVTLSCSPISGHRSVSWYQQTPGQGLQFLFEYFSETQRNKGNFPGRFSGRQFSNSRSEMNVSTLELGDSALYLCASSFRGTETNYGYTFGSGTRLTVV.

The rearrangement uses TRBV7-3 and TRBJ2-7; 15 nucleotides align to TRBD2. From germline, CDR1 is SGHTA and CDR2 FQGTGA. V lost 4 bases and J lost 0; bases outside the gene matches: 10. The CDR3 contains 19 residues. This CDR3 is CASSSGTSGRNHSSYEQYF. In nucleotides, the CDR3 is TGTGCCAGCAGCTCAGGGACTAGCGGGAGGAACCATTCCTCCTACGAGCAGTACTTC.

There are many counts of this clonotype. The gene calls are TRBV29-1 and TRBJ1-1; no reliable D call. The CDR3 is 12 residues long. Trimming took off 6 bases at V and 0 bases at J, with 8 bases between the two ends. Germline V gives CDR1 SQVTM, CDR2 ANQGSEA. The CDR3 nucleotides are TGCAGCGTACGTGCCTTGAACACTGAAGCTTTCTTT. Protein product: CSVRALNTEAFF.

This clonotype was seen at least ten times. This chain connects TRBV5-1 to TRBJ1-2; D uncertain. V lost 6 bases, J lost 2 bases, and 14 bases lay in between. CDR1 is SGHRS, CDR2 YFSETQ, per germline. There are 14 residues in the CDR3. The CDR3 region has the DNA TGCGCCAGCAAAGCACAGCCACGGAACTATGGCTACACCTTC. Encoded protein: CASKAQPRNYGYTF.

In this sample, this clonotype turned up many times. The chain recombines TRBV12-3 or TRBV12-4 with TRBJ2-1; TRBD2 matches 10 bases. V lost 8 bases to trimming and J lost 6 bases; unmatched junction nucleotides: 4. The CDR3 is made up of 13 amino acids. The CDR3 spells CASLAGGSNEQFF. The CDR3 coding sequence is TGTGCCAGCTTAGCGGGGGGATCCAATGAGCAGTTCTTC.

The gene calls are TRBV2 and TRBJ2-1; 8 bases align to TRBD1. This CDR3 contains 15 residues. Germline lookup yields CDR1 SNHLY and CDR2 FYNNEI. V lost 6 bases to trimming and J lost 10 bases; unmatched junction nucleotides: 14. The CDR3 DNA follows: TGTGCCAGCAGCCCAGCCCCTTGGACAGGGACCGAGCAGTTCTTC. The encoded protein is CASSPAPWTGTEQFF.

The chain employs TRBV5-6 and TRBJ1-2, with D tentatively TRBD1 (5 bases). The germline V gene encodes CDR1 SGHDT and CDR2 YYEEEE. The V end lost 4 bases, the J end lost 4 bases, and 11 bases lay between the germline ends. This CDR3 has 13 residues. For the CDR3, the DNA is TGTGCCAGCAGCACTGACAGCCTCTATGGCTACACCTTC. Translating gives CASSTDSLYGYTF.

This clonotype was detected only a few times. The chain uses TRBV11-2 and TRBJ2-7; D perhaps matches TRBD2 (6 bases). The ends were cut back, 6 bases at V and 1 base at J, with 19 bases in the middle. CDR3 size: 16 residues. Germline V CDR1 and CDR2: SGHAT, FQNNGV. The CDR3 DNA follows: TGTGCCAGCAGTAGGGCGGGGATCTCCAATTCCTACGAGCAGTACTTC. Amino acids: CASSRAGISNSYEQYF. The full variable domain, its missing parts supplied by reference TRBV11-2 and TRBJ2-7, is EAGVAQSPRYKIIEKRQSVAFWCNPISGHATLYWYQQILGQGPKLLIQFQNNGVVDDSQLPKDRFSAERLKGVDSTLKIQPAKLEDSAVYLCASSRAGISNSYEQYFGPGTRLTVT.

The chain recombines TRBV15 with TRBJ2-1; 11 bases map to TRBD2. The J segment lost 13 bases and the V segment lost 1 base, leaving 6 bases of the junction unmatched. Germline V gives CDR1 LNHNV, CDR2 YYDKDF (reference sequence). The CDR3 is made up of 14 amino acids. The CDR3 DNA reads TGTGCCACCAGCAGAGTAGCGGGAGGGCAGGGTCAGTTCTTC. The encoded protein is CATSRVAGGQGQFF.

There are many counts of this clonotype. The chain employs TRBV18 and TRBJ2-5; D is tentatively TRBD1 or TRBD2 (6 bases each). The germline V and J ends were trimmed by 8 bases and 3 bases, with 19 bases remaining between them. The CDR3 consists of 15 residues. Germline CDR1 reads KGHSH; CDR2 reads LQKENI. CDR3 sequence reads: CASKRLVGTKETQYF. The CDR3 DNA reads as TGTGCCAGCAAACGACTAGTCGGGACAAAAGAGACCCAGTACTTC.

The chain combines TRBV7-3 with TRBJ2-1, with D possibly matching TRBD1 (5 bases). The CDR3 runs to 15 residues. Germline CDR1 and CDR2: SGHTA and FQGTGA. V shed 2 bases and J shed 5 bases, with 13 bases lying between them. The CDR3 reads CASSLQGWVDNEQFF. For the CDR3, the DNA is TGTGCCAGCAGCTTACAGGGATGGGTTGACAATGAGCAGTTCTTC.

This clonotype has a count of ten or more. The chain carries TRBV5-1 and TRBJ1-6; maybe TRBD1 (6 bases). Looked up from germline, CDR1 is SGHRS and CDR2 is YFSETQ. The CDR3 length is 16 residues. V was clipped by 0 bases and J by 6 bases, with 13 bases between them. The CDR3 protein is CASSLDPGQINSPLHF. In nucleotides, the CDR3 is TGCGCCAGCAGCTTGGACCCCGGACAGATTAATTCACCCCTCCACTTT.

The V and J genes are TRBV2 and TRBJ2-2, with D possibly being TRBD1 or TRBD2 (5 bases each). Germline values: CDR1 SNHLY, CDR2 FYNNEI. V lost 8 bases to trimming and J lost 7 bases, with 14 bases between them. The CDR3 consists of 13 residues. CDR3 region: CASLTLRGGELFF. The CDR3 DNA follows: TGTGCCAGCTTAACCCTGAGGGGCGGGGAGCTGTTTTTT. Together with reference TRBV2 and TRBJ2-2, the CDR3 gives the full variable domain: EPEVTQTPSHQVTQMGQEVILRCVPISNHLYFYWYRQILGQKVEFLVSFYNNEISEKSEIFDDQFSVERPDGSNFTLKIRSTKLEDSAMYFCASLTLRGGELFFGEGSRLTVL.

This clonotype was counted between two and nine times. The genes are TRBV12-3 or TRBV12-4 and TRBJ2-3; D assignment may be TRBD1 or TRBD2 (5 bases each). Between the trimmed V and J ends, which lost 5 bases and 5 bases, there was a span of 20 bases. The CDR3 is 16 amino acids. CDR3: CASSRGPGLAEDTQYF. CDR3 DNA: TGTGCCAGCAGTCGAGGCCCGGGGCTAGCCGAAGATACGCAGTATTTT.

This clonotype was seen ten or more times. The CDR3: CASSRTVYGYTF. The CDR3 region has the DNA TGTGCCAGCAGCAGGACAGTATATGGCTACACCTTC. The rearrangement joins TRBV12-3 or TRBV12-4 to TRBJ1-2; maybe TRBD1 (6 bases). Trimming left V 6 bases short and J 5 bases short, with 10 bases between. The CDR3 sequence is 12 residues long.

This chain joins TRBV6-5 and TRBJ2-7, with 12 bases identical to TRBD2. The CDR3 has 16 residues. V lost 0 bases to trimming and J lost 4 bases; unmatched junction nucleotides: 4. From germline, CDR1 is MNHEY and CDR2 SVGAGI. The CDR3 is CASSYSLTSGSYEQYF. The CDR3 nucleotides read TGTGCCAGCAGTTACTCCTTGACTAGCGGGAGTTACGAGCAGTACTTC.